This section outlines one T cell receptor (beta chain) sequence together with its context. Antigen unknown. The repertoire was sequenced with immunoSEQ multiplex PCR; TCRdb's copy has only in-frame clones and lacks some. The sample shows 350,000 to 400,000 clones, roughly nine tenths of them seen only once. The data were obtained in a study of Ad26.COV2.S vaccination and SARS-CoV-2 variants. Study-level points and caveats: Post-vaccination spike-specific CD8+ and CD4+ T cell responses reportedly had substantial breadth.

Described treatment: some 20 received Ad26.COV2.S at low or high dose, single or two shots; several received placebo; per-sample allocation not given. Collection of the samples took place on day 63 after the first injection of vaccine or placebo. This CDR3 has 16 amino acids. The junction had 4 bases not matched to a gene; V was cut back by 1 base and J by 5 bases. Germline loops: CDR1 LGHDT, CDR2 YNNKEL (reference sequence). This clonotype was sampled from a person aged 18-60 years who received the Ad26.COV2.S COVID-19 vaccine or a placebo. The starting material was peripheral blood, obtained in a trial of Ad26.COV2.S vaccine versus placebo. The rearrangement joins TRBV3-1 (or the pseudogene TRBV3-2) to TRBJ2-5; TRBD2 aligns across 13 bases. The CDR3 coding sequence is TGTGCCAGCAGCCAAGGACTAGCGGGGGGCCGGGAGACCCAGTACTTC. This gives the protein CASSQGLAGGRETQYF.